This T cell receptor (beta chain) was captured by sequencing in a study of blood T cell repertoires in COVID-19. Whole-study context: Italy, Spain and the United States were the sources of the convalescent and acute COVID-19 samples. T cells, B-cell-depleted T cells, or PBMCs supplied cDNA or gDNA.

The CDR3 consists of 13 residues. The germline gives CDR1 MNHEY, CDR2 SVGAGI. Between the trimmed V and J ends, which lost 6 bases and 2 bases, there was a span of 9 bases. As processed by the authors: The assay estimated nucleated cells by amplifying reference gene primers. Profiling relied on immunoSEQ multiplex PCR, and the TCRdb table lists in-frame clones only, not all of them. That table gives V, J and clone size, and the DNA gave D and trimming. The sample lists about 260,000 clones, roughly 90% occurring once. The sequence was obtained from a man in his 60s who had recovered from COVID-19. Sample: peripheral blood. J is TRBJ2-3 and V is TRBV6-5, with a weak D call TRBD1 (6 bases). Here the CDR3 reads CASRRDNTDTQYF. For the CDR3, the DNA is TGTGCCAGCAGGAGGGACAACACAGATACGCAGTATTTT.